This TCR beta chain derives from a study of shared clonotypes between healthy human individuals. Germline CDR1 SGDLS, CDR2 YYNGEE. V was clipped by 0 bases and J by 2 bases; unmatched bases: 11. CDR3 length equals 19 residues. Produced via immunoSEQ multiplex PCR; TCRdb's table is partial and in-frame only. Counted here are over a million clones, roughly 96% occurring once; the ten biggest clones make up approximately 1.2%. General study results and limits: Generally, naive subsets (rather than memory subsets) showed larger estimated richness. Among several donors, about 4.6% of naive CD4 clonotypes were found in common.

On this clone itself: Its cognate antigen is unknown.

The sequenced material came from naive CD4+ T cells sorted from blood. Subset described: CD45RA+ positively selected. The TCR comes from a man younger than 40 in good health. V gene TRBV9 combines with J gene TRBJ1-5; TRBD1 matches at 10 bases. CDR3 region: CASSVGGGTGDACNQPQHF. The CDR3 bases are TGTGCCAGCAGCGTAGGGGGAGGGACAGGGGATGCGTGCAATCAGCCCCAGCATTTT.